A selection of T cell receptor beta chains follows, all from one sample in a study of response to subunit inactivated influenza vaccine. From the RT-PCR reads, TCRdb called clonotypes with MiXCR, one entry per CDR3 protein. The data show around 470,000 distinct CDR3 sequences, with 6.5% to 8% seen just once and around 13% held by the top ten. Material: PBMCs from blood, obtained roughly 24 months after vaccination. All receptors derive from a man aged 50 to 69 who received an inactivated influenza vaccine. The CDR3 runs from the conserved cysteine through the conserved F or W. Fields, in order: J gene, CDR3 length, D gene, V gene, clone size, CDR3 DNA, CDR3 protein. A D gene is named only where the DNA matches it firmly. The size of a clone is reported for some rows only, either as once, few or many, or as a class for expanded clones.

>TRBJ2-3|17|-|TRBV5-1|-
TGCGCCAGCACCCCGAAACCCCGACAGGGAGGACAAGATACGCAGTATTTT
CASTPKPRQGGQDTQYF
>TRBJ2-1|13|-|TRBV12-3/TRBV12-4|many
TGTGCCAGCAGTCCAAATAGCTACAATGAGCAGTTCTTC
CASSPNSYNEQFF
>TRBJ2-5|13|-|TRBV7-2|many
TGTGCCAGCAGCTTAGTCTACAAAGAGACCCAGTACTTC
CASSLVYKETQYF
>TRBJ2-3|12|TRBD2|TRBV5-6|few
TGTGCCAGCAGCTCAGGACTAGCGACGCAGTATTTT
CASSSGLATQYF
>TRBJ1-2|12|-|TRBV7-6|few
TGTGCCAGCAGCTCCCCAAGGGGCGGCTACACCTTC
CASSSPRGGYTF
>TRBJ2-7|14|-|TRBV5-5|-
TGTGCCAGCAGCCCGGCCGGGGGGCTCTACGAGCAGTACTTC
CASSPAGGLYEQYF
>TRBJ2-1|15|TRBD2|TRBV11-2|few
TGTGCCAGCAGTGGGCAGCGGGGGCCTTACAATGAGCAGTTCTTC
CASSGQRGPYNEQFF
>TRBJ2-5|13|-|TRBV20-1|few
TGCAGTGCTAGAGGGGGCCATCTCGGCACCCAGTACTTC
CSARGGHLGTQYF
>TRBJ2-2|11|-|TRBV29-1|many
TGCAGCGGGAGAATGGGCGGGGAGCTGTTTTTT
CSGRMGGELFF
>TRBJ1-1|13|TRBD1|TRBV20-1|-
TGCAGTGCTCGGACAGGGGGGATCACTGAAGCTTTCTTT
CSARTGGITEAFF
>TRBJ1-6|12|-|TRBV6-2/TRBV6-3|many
TGTGCCAGCAGTTACCCAGATTCACCCCTCCACTTT
CASSYPDSPLHF
>TRBJ2-3|15|-|TRBV10-3|-
TGTGCCATCAGTGACCCGATGGGTCCGACAGATACGCAGTATTTT
CAISDPMGPTDTQYF
>TRBJ2-6|16|-|TRBV12-3/TRBV12-4|-
TGTGCCAGCAGTTTAGGCGCGCACTCTGGGGCCAACGTCCTGACTTTC
CASSLGAHSGANVLTF
>TRBJ1-1|13|-|TRBV3-1|few
TGTGCCAGCAGCCCGGACATAAACACTGAAGCTTTCTTT
CASSPDINTEAFF
>TRBJ2-7|15|-|TRBV4-2|many
TGTGCCAGCAGCCAAGATGATTCGGGGAGCTACGAGCAGTACTTC
CASSQDDSGSYEQYF
>TRBJ2-5|13|-|TRBV2|-
TGTGCCAGCAGTGAGGGGCTAGTGGACACCCAGTACTTC
CASSEGLVDTQYF
>TRBJ2-1|15|TRBD1|TRBV5-1|many
TGCGCCAGCGGGCCTGACAGGGTGTCCTACAATGAGCAGTTCTTC
CASGPDRVSYNEQFF
>TRBJ1-2|13|TRBD1|TRBV4-3|many
TGCGCCAGCAGCGCAGGGACAGGGGTAGGCTACACCTTC
CASSAGTGVGYTF
>TRBJ2-1|15|-|TRBV14|many
TGTGCCAGCAGCCAGATCGGACCATCAGTTAATGAGCAGTTCTTC
CASSQIGPSVNEQFF
>TRBJ2-1|13|-|TRBV5-6|many
TGTGCCAGCAGCTCAGACAGTCACAATGAGCAGTTCTTC
CASSSDSHNEQFF
>TRBJ2-3|16|TRBD2|TRBV5-1|few
TGCGCCAGCAGCATGGGACTAGCGGGAAACACAGATACGCAGTATTTT
CASSMGLAGNTDTQYF
>TRBJ2-1|18|-|TRBV5-1|many
TGCGCCAGCAGCTTGTCGGATCGAGGCGGGCGATACGGTAATGAGCAGTTCTTC
CASSLSDRGGRYGNEQFF
>TRBJ2-1|16|TRBD2|TRBV6-5|-
TGTGCCAGCAGTTACCGGGGGACTAGCGGGAGAGCTGAGCAGTTCTTC
CASSYRGTSGRAEQFF
>TRBJ2-7|15|-|TRBV11-3|many
TGTGCCAGCAGCTTATGGGCAGGACAAGGCTACGAGCAGTACTTC
CASSLWAGQGYEQYF
>TRBJ2-1|15|TRBD1|TRBV2|many
TGTGCCAGCAGTGAAGGGACAGGGGTTCACAATGAGCAGTTCTTC
CASSEGTGVHNEQFF
>TRBJ2-7|13|-|TRBV11-2|few
TGTGCCGTATCACAGGCCAATGGCCACGAGCAGTACTTC
CAVSQANGHEQYF
>TRBJ1-1|15|TRBD1|TRBV3-1|-
TGTGCCAGCAGCCCCGACAGGGGCGTGAACACTGAAGCTTTCTTT
CASSPDRGVNTEAFF
>TRBJ2-2|13|-|TRBV3-1|many
TGTGCCAGCAGCTCGACTAGCACCGGGGAGCTGTTTTTT
CASSSTSTGELFF
>TRBJ1-2|13|-|TRBV5-6|few
TGTGCCAGCAGCGTTGGGAATTTTCCTGGCTACACCTTC
CASSVGNFPGYTF
>TRBJ2-7|13|-|TRBV20-1|few
TGCAGTGCTAGAGTGGGGTCTTCCTACGAGCAGTACTTC
CSARVGSSYEQYF
>TRBJ2-3|11|-|TRBV7-8|-
TGTGCCAGCAGCCGGGGACACCGCCTGGATTTT
CASSRGHRLDF
>TRBJ2-3|14|-|TRBV7-2|-
TGTGCCAGCAGCTTCAGGGACCTCACAGATACGCAGTATTTT
CASSFRDLTDTQYF
>TRBJ1-4|15|TRBD1|TRBV28|-
TGTGCCAGCAGTTGGGGGACAGGGGGAGGTGGAGTACTGTTTTTT
CASSWGTGGGGVLFF
>TRBJ1-2|14|TRBD1|TRBV5-6|few
TGTGCCAGCAGCAAGGACAGGAAGCACTATGGCTACACCTTC
CASSKDRKHYGYTF
>TRBJ2-5|15|TRBD2|TRBV28|many
TGTGCCAGCAGTTTACGTGGCGGGGGACGAGAGACCCAGTACTTC
CASSLRGGGRETQYF
>TRBJ2-1|13|-|TRBV10-2|-
TGCGCCAGCGGGTGGGGGACTCCAAGGGAGCAGTTCTTC
CASGWGTPREQFF
>TRBJ2-5|16|TRBD2|TRBV7-2|few
TGTGCCAGCAGCTTACAGGGACTAGCGGGCGGGGAGACCCAGTACTTC
CASSLQGLAGGETQYF
>TRBJ1-1|14|-|TRBV28|many
TGTGCCAGCAGTTACATGACCAAGAACACTGAAGCTTTCTTT
CASSYMTKNTEAFF
>TRBJ1-1|14|-|TRBV20-1|-
TGCAGTGCTGACACAGGGAGTCGAGGCACTGAAGCTTTCTTT
CSADTGSRGTEAFF
>TRBJ2-5|17|TRBD2|TRBV10-2|-
TGCGCCAGCAGGCCGGGACTAGCTACTTCTGGCCAAGAGACCCAGTACTTC
CASRPGLATSGQETQYF
>TRBJ2-3|14|-|TRBV7-3|few
TGTGCCAGCAGCCCGACCGGGTCCTCGGGTACGCAGTATTTT
CASSPTGSSGTQYF
>TRBJ2-3|15|-|TRBV9|many
TGTGCCAGCAGCGTAGCCCAGCGCAGCACAGATACGCAGTATTTT
CASSVAQRSTDTQYF
>TRBJ2-3|17|TRBD2|TRBV7-9|few
TGTGCCAGCAGCTTCCGCGGACTAGCGGGAGGTTGGGATACGCAGTATTTT
CASSFRGLAGGWDTQYF
>TRBJ1-2|17|TRBD1|TRBV11-2|-
TGTGCCAGCAGCAGTTACCAAGGGACAGTTGCTAACTATGGCTACACCTTC
CASSSYQGTVANYGYTF
>TRBJ2-1|15|TRBD2|TRBV20-1|-
TGCAGTGCTAGCCAGACTAGCGGGAGTATCAATGTGCAGTTCTTC
CSASQTSGSINVQFF
>TRBJ2-7|15|TRBD1|TRBV7-2|many
TGTGCCAGCAGCCTAAGACAGGGTGCATCCTACGAGCAGTACTTC
CASSLRQGASYEQYF
>TRBJ2-1|12|TRBD1|TRBV2|-
TGTGCCAGCAGCGCTGACAGGGGAGCGCAGTTCTTC
CASSADRGAQFF
>TRBJ2-2|17|TRBD2|TRBV5-1|many
TGCGCCAGCAGCACGACCGGGACTAGCAGCGTTCTCGGGGAGCTGTTTTTT
CASSTTGTSSVLGELFF
>TRBJ2-5|16|TRBD2|TRBV11-2|few
TGTGCCAGCAGCCGCGACACCACTAGCGGGATTGGGACCCAGTACTTC
CASSRDTTSGIGTQYF
>TRBJ1-1|13|-|TRBV12-3/TRBV12-4|few
TGTGCCAGCAGATTGGGGGCTCGGACTGAAGCTTTCTTT
CASRLGARTEAFF